The rows below give T cell receptor beta chains drawn from one sample of a study of blood T cell repertoires in COVID-19. TCRdb keeps only in-frame clones here, not all; method: immunoSEQ multiplex PCR. This sample has more than 350,000 clones, with 80% to 90% found just once. Source material: PBMCs or T cells enriched from blood (not recorded which). Receptors originate from a woman between 50 and 59 years old who had recovered from COVID-19. CDR3s leave out the opening cysteine and the closing phenylalanine or tryptophan. Each record gives: CDR3 length, J gene, V gene, CDR3 protein.

>10|TRBJ1-2|TRBV10-3
AISDAGSGYT
>10|TRBJ1-2|TRBV7-9
ASEDRGHGYT
>14|TRBJ1-3|TRBV5-8
ASSLGGLGPGNTIY
>12|TRBJ2-1|TRBV2
ASSEAGLSDEQF
>11|TRBJ1-5|TRBV12-3/TRBV12-4
ASSRQGSQPQH
>11|TRBJ2-1|TRBV5-4
ASSLAGFNEQF
>14|TRBJ2-3|TRBV7-8
ASSFQWGDSTDTQY
>11|TRBJ2-7|TRBV12-3/TRBV12-4
ASSFPLPGEQY
>13|TRBJ2-5|TRBV7-6
ASTQLAGGGETQY
>12|TRBJ1-1|TRBV28
ASSAPQGSSEAF
>12|TRBJ1-6|TRBV7-8
ASSASGGSSPLH
>10|TRBJ2-5|TRBV29-1
SVGQGQETQY
>11|TRBJ2-1|TRBV29-1
SVGVLAADEQF
>12|TRBJ2-7|TRBV5-1
ASSLQVSSYEQY
>14|TRBJ1-6|TRBV2
ASSDPRQGSNSPLH
>10|TRBJ1-2|TRBV5-1
ASSLDGGGYT
>15|TRBJ2-4|TRBV5-1
ASNPGQGHLAKNIQY
>12|TRBJ2-2|TRBV28
ASSFRGDTGELF
>13|TRBJ1-5|TRBV19
ASSPDRYSNQPQH
>14|TRBJ2-1|TRBV11-2
ASSLGQGAVGREQF
>12|TRBJ2-1|TRBV5-6
ASSLIPSPNEQF
>14|TRBJ2-1|TRBV9
ASSPQTSGAYNEQF
>13|TRBJ1-1|TRBV7-8
ASSSGSPFNTEAF
>15|TRBJ1-1|TRBV19
ASSIVKGLRMNTEAF